The clone carrying this TCR beta chain was picked up a small number of times. Its specificity is unknown. The data derive from a study of CD8 T cells in ankylosing spondylitis. Overall study results and limits: Some motif variants had been reported before (in reactive arthritis synovial fluid and blood). Among TCR beta sequences, a motif of eight or nine highly homologous variants appeared characteristic of ankylosing spondylitis blood. Matched synovial fluid from ankylosing spondylitis patients was reported to be enriched for disease-linked clones. Relatively scarce in peripheral blood, disease-linked clones were CD8+.

Scientists made TCR beta libraries using quantitative 5'-RACE with molecular barcodes. MiXCR was run by TCRdb on the 5' RACE reads, yielding one entry per CDR3 protein. Counted here are approximately 540,000 distinct CDR3 sequences, roughly 13% occurring once; the ten biggest clones make up approximately 6.3%. The specimen was blood, either unsorted or a sorted T cell fraction (not recorded which). The TCR was taken from a male donor with ankylosing spondylitis.

CDR3 sequence: CASSQENEKLFF. In DNA, the CDR3 is TGTGCCAGCAGCCAAGAGAATGAAAAACTGTTTTTT. This chain links TRBV4-2 with TRBJ1-4; D is uncertain. The CDR3 has 12 residues. Germline CDR1 reads LGHNA; CDR2 reads YNFKEQ. V was pared by 0 bases and J by 5 bases, with 1 base between.